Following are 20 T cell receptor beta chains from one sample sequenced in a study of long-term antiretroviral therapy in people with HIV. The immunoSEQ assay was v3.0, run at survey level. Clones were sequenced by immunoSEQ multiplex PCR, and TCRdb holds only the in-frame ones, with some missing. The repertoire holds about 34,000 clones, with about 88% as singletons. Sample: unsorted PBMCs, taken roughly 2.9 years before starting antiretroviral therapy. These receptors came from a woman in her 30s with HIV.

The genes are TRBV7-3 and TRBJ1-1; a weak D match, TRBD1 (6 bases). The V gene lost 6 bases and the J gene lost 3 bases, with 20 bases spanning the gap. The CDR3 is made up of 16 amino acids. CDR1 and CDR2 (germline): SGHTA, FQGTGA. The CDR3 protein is CASRLSVGGVHTEAFF. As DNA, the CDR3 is TGTGCCAGCAGACTCTCTGTAGGGGGTGTACACACTGAAGCTTTCTTT.

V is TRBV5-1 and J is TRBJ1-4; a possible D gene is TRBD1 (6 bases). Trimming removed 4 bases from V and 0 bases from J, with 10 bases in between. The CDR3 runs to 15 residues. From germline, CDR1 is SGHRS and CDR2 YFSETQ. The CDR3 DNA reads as TGCGCCAGCAGCCAGGGGACAACAACTAATGAAAAACTGTTTTTT. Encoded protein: CASSQGTTTNEKLFF.

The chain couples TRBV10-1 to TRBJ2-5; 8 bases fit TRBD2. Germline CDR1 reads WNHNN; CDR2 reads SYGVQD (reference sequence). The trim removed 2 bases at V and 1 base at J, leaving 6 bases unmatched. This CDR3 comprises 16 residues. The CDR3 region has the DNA TGCGCCAGCAGTGAGCAAAGCGGGGGTTTCCAAGAGACCCAGTACTTC. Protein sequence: CASSEQSGGFQETQYF.

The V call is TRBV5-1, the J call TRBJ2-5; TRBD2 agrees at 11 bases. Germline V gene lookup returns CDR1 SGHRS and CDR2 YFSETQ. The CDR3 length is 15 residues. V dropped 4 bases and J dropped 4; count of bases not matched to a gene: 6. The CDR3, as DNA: TGCGCCAGCAGCACTCTAGCGGGGGGTTCAGAGACCCAGTACTTC. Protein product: CASSTLAGGSETQYF.

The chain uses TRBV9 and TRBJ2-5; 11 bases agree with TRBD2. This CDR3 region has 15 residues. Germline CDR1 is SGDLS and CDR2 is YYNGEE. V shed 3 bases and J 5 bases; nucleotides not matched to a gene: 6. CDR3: CASSASSGGRETQYF. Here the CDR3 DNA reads TGTGCCAGCAGCGCTTCTAGCGGGGGGAGGGAGACCCAGTACTTC.

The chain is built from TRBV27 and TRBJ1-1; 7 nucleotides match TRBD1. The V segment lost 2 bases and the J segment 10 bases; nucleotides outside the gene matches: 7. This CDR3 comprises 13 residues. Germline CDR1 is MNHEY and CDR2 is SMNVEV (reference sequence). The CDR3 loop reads CASSLGGRGAAFF. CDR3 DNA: TGTGCCAGCAGTTTAGGGGGCAGGGGGGCAGCTTTCTTT.

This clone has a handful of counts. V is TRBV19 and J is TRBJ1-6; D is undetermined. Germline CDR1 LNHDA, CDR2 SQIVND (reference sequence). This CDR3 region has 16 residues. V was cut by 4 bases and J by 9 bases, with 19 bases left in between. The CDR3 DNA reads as TGTGCCAGTAGTACTACGGCCGTAGGGTTGGGTTCACCCCTCCACTTT. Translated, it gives CASSTTAVGLGSPLHF.

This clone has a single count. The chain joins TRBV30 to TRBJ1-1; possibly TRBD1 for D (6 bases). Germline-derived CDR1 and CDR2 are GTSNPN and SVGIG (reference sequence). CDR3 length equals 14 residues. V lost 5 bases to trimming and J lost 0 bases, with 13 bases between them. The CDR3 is CAWGPGHMNTEAFF. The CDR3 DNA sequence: TGTGCCTGGGGCCCGGGACATATGAACACTGAAGCTTTCTTT.

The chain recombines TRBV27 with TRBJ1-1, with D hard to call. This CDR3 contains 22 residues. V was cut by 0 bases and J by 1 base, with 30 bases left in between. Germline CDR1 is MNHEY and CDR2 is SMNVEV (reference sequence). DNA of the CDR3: TGTGCCAGCAGTTTATCGGGTCTGGCGGTTTATACCCCTTTTGCCGGGAACACTGAAGCTTTCTTT. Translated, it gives CASSLSGLAVYTPFAGNTEAFF.

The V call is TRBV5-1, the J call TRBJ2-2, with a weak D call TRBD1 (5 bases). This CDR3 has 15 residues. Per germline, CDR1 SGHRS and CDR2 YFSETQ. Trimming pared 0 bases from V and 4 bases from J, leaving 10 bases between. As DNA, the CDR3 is TGCGCCAGCAGCTTGGAGGGGTTGGGCACCGGGGAGCTGTTTTTT. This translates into CASSLEGLGTGELFF.

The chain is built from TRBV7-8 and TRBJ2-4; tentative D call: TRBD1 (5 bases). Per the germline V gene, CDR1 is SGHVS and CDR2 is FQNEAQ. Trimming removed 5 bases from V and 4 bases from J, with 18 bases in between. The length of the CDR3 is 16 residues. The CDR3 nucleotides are TGTGCCAGCAGCCCCCGAGCCCCGACAGAGAAAAACATTCAGTACTTC. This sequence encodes CASSPRAPTEKNIQYF. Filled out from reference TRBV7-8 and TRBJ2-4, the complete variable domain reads GAGVSQSPRYKVAKRGQDVALRCDPISGHVSLFWYQQALGQGPEFLTYFQNEAQLDKSGLPSDRFFAERPEGSVSTLKIQRTQQEDSAVYLCASSPRAPTEKNIQYFGAGTRLSVL.

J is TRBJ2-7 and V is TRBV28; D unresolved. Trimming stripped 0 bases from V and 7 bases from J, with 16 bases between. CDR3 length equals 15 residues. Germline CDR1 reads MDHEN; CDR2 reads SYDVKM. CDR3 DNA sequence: TGTGCCAGCAGTTTATGGAGCATCGGGTCTCGGGAGCAGTACTTC. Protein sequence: CASSLWSIGSREQYF.

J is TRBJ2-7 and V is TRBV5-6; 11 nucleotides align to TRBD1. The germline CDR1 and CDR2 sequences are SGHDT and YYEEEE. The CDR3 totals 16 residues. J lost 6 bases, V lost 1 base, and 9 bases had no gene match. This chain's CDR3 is CASSLSGQGAAREQYF. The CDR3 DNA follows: TGTGCCAGCAGCTTGAGTGGACAGGGGGCTGCACGCGAGCAGTACTTC.

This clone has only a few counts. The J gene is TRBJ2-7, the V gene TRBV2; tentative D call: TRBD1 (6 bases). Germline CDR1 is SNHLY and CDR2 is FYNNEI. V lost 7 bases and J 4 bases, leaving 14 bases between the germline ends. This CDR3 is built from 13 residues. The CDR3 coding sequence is TGTGCCAGCAACAACAGGGTAGCGTACGAGCAGTACTTC. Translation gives CASNNRVAYEQYF.

The CDR3 sequence: CASRQQPSSRANQPQHF. CDR3 coding DNA: TGTGCCAGCAGACAGCAACCCTCTTCCCGGGCCAATCAGCCCCAGCATTTT. The rearrangement links TRBV2 to TRBJ1-5; D remains unclear. In germline, CDR1 is SNHLY, CDR2 FYNNEI. The length of the CDR3 is 17 residues. Trimming cost V 6 bases and J 3 bases, with 21 bases left between them.

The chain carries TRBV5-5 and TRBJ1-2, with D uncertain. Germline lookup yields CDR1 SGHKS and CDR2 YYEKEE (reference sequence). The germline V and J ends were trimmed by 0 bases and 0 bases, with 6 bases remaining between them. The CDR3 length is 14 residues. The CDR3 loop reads CASSLAGANYGYTF. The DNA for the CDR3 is TGTGCCAGCAGCTTGGCAGGCGCTAACTATGGCTACACCTTC. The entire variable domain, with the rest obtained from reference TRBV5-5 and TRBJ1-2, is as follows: DAGVTQSPTHLIKTRGQQVTLRCSPISGHKSVSWYQQVLGQGPQFIFQYYEKEERGRGNFPDRFSARQFPNYSSELNVNALLLGDSALYLCASSLAGANYGYTFGSGTRLTVV.

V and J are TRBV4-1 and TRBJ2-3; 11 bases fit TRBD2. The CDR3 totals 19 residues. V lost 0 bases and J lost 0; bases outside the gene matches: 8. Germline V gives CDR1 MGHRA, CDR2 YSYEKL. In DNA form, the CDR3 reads TGCGCCAGCAGCCAAGATCCAGCTAGCGGGGGGCTTAGCACAGATACGCAGTATTTT. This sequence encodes CASSQDPASGGLSTDTQYF.

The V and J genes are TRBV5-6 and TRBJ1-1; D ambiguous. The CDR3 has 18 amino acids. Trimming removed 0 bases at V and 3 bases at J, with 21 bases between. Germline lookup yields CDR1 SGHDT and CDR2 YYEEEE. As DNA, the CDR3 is TGTGCCAGCAGCTTGGGCGTTTGGAAGAGGGCCGAGGACACTGAAGCTTTCTTT. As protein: CASSLGVWKRAEDTEAFF.

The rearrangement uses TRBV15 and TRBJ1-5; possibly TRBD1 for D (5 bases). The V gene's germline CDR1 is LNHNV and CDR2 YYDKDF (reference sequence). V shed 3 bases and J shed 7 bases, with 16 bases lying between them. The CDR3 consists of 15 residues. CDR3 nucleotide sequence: TGTGCCACCAGCAGTGCTGGACAATCGGGACAGCCCCAGCATTTT. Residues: CATSSAGQSGQPQHF.

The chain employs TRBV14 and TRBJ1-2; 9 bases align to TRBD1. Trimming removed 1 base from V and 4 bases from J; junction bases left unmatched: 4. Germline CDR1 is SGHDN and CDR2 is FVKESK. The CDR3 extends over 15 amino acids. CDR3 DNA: TGTGCCAGCAGCCAAGTAGGGACAGGGATCTATGGCTACACCTTC. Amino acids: CASSQVGTGIYGYTF.